The 30 T cell receptor beta chains in this list originate from one sample, sequenced in a study of cytomegalovirus exposure and HLA in healthy donors (dated by TCRdb to about 2017). The library was made by the immunoSEQ multiplex PCR assay. The multiplex PCR relied on a mix of 60 forward primers for TCR Vbeta segments and 13 reverse primers for TCR Jbeta segments. TCRdb mirrors the immuneACCESS table, restricted to in-frame sequences. Some clones are absent from its copies; in checked studies, under half trace to an unresolved V gene, and the reason for the others is unknown. The sample table shows about 160,000 clones, and 84% are seen once. Under 0.4% of the sample comes from the top ten. The source material was PBMCs. The receptors were sampled from a boy between 2 and 10 years old in good health and CMV-seronegative.

CDR3 sequence reads: CASSQETGTLAKNIQYF. The CDR3 bases are TGCGCCAGCAGCCAAGAAACAGGAACACTAGCCAAAAACATTCAGTACTTC. The rearrangement links TRBV4-1 to TRBJ2-4; D perhaps matches TRBD1 (5 bases). The CDR3 is made up of 17 amino acids. CDR1 and CDR2 from the germline V gene are MGHRA and YSYEKL. The V gene lost 0 bases and the J gene lost 0 bases, with 12 bases spanning the gap.

The chain recombines TRBV4-1 with TRBJ2-2; a possible D gene is TRBD1 (6 bases). V lost 3 bases and J lost 5, with 13 bases in between. CDR1 is MGHRA, CDR2 YSYEKL, per germline. CDR3 size: 15 residues. CDR3 loop: CASSQVYRDTGELFF. Here the CDR3 DNA reads TGCGCCAGCAGCCAGGTATACAGGGATACCGGGGAGCTGTTTTTT.

The rearrangement links TRBV28 to TRBJ1-5; maybe TRBD1 (6 bases). This CDR3 is 13 amino acids long. Trimming shortened V by 3 bases and J by 9 bases, and 12 bases separated the two germline ends. Germline loops: CDR1 MDHEN, CDR2 SYDVKM. DNA for the CDR3: TGTGCCAGCAGTTTCGGGGGGCGGGGGCCCCAGCATTTT. It translates to CASSFGGRGPQHF.

The J gene is TRBJ2-5, the V gene TRBV18, with 9 bases fitting TRBD1. The last part of the DNA fits TRBJ2-7 better; the J call may be wrong. Germline V lookup: CDR1 KGHSH, CDR2 LQKENI. This CDR3 contains 15 residues. This CDR3 reads CASSPSRDRVHEQYF. The CDR3 coding sequence is TGTGCCAGCTCACCATCCCGGGACAGGGTACACGAGCAGTACTTC.

The chain employs TRBV5-1 and TRBJ2-3; D possibly corresponds to TRBD2 (5 bases). The CDR3 runs to 16 residues. CDR1 SGHRS and CDR2 YFSETQ come from the germline V gene. V was trimmed by 0 bases and J by 0 bases, leaving 11 bases between them. This CDR3 reads CASSLAPADSTDTQYF. In nucleotides, the CDR3 is TGCGCCAGCAGCTTGGCCCCAGCGGATAGCACAGATACGCAGTATTTT.

This chain joins TRBV11-2 and TRBJ2-3; D perhaps matches TRBD2 (6 bases). In germline, CDR1 is SGHAT, CDR2 FQNNGV. V lost 6 bases and J lost 2, with 24 bases in between. The CDR3 has 18 residues. The CDR3 spells CASRPSIADPRPTDTQYF. As DNA, the CDR3 is TGTGCCAGCAGGCCTTCTATAGCGGACCCAAGACCCACAGATACGCAGTATTTT.

V gene TRBV7-6 combines with J gene TRBJ2-3; 9 bases match TRBD2. This CDR3 comprises 15 residues. With 5 bases clipped from V and 2 bases from J, the junction kept 5 bases outside the gene matches. CDR1 SGHVS and CDR2 FNYEAQ come from the germline V gene. In nucleotides, the CDR3 is TGTGCCAGCAGCCGTAGCGGGAGACCCACAGATACGCAGTATTTT. Encoded protein: CASSRSGRPTDTQYF.

This clone came up once. The gene calls are TRBV6-5 and TRBJ2-2; TRBD2 is a possible D gene (5 bases). CDR3 size: 15 residues. The germline V and J ends were trimmed by 7 bases and 3 bases, with 15 bases remaining between them. Germline loops: CDR1 MNHEY, CDR2 SVGAGI. CDR3 sequence reads: CASTLTAGYTGELFF. The DNA of the CDR3 is TGTGCCAGCACCTTAACGGCGGGCTACACCGGGGAGCTGTTTTTT.

The rearrangement joins TRBV6-5 to TRBJ1-5, with 7 bases that match TRBD1. Losses at the gene ends were 5 bases for V and 4 bases for J; bases not matched to a gene: 5. This CDR3 has 14 residues. The V gene's germline CDR1 is MNHEY and CDR2 SVGAGI. CDR3 nucleotides: TGTGCCAGCAGTACGGGACAGCATAATCAGCCCCAGCATTTT. This encodes CASSTGQHNQPQHF.

J is TRBJ2-3 and V is TRBV6-5; TRBD1 is a possible D gene (5 bases). Germline V gene sequence: CDR1 MNHEY, CDR2 SVGAGI. V lost 2 bases, J lost 0 bases, and 9 bases lay in between. This CDR3 contains 15 residues. The DNA of the CDR3 is TGTGCCAGCAGTTACACAGGCCTTAGCACAGATACGCAGTATTTT. Translated, it gives CASSYTGLSTDTQYF.

The chain couples TRBV6-6 to TRBJ2-3; weak D call: TRBD2 (5 bases). Germline values: CDR1 MNHNY, CDR2 SVGAGI (reference sequence). This CDR3 has 16 residues. With 3 bases removed from V and 9 bases from J, the gap between germline ends came to 22 bases. DNA for the CDR3: TGTGCCAGCAGTTATCCGGGGAATTTGAGACGCACGACGCAGTATTTT. As protein: CASSYPGNLRRTTQYF.

This chain links TRBV4-1 with TRBJ2-2; 10 positions match TRBD2. The CDR3 sequence is 17 residues long. V gave up 5 bases and J gave up 7 bases; unmatched junction bases: 13. Germline assignment: CDR1 MGHRA and CDR2 YSYEKL. CDR3 DNA: TGCGCCAGCAGCGACGTTAGCGGGAGGTCCTTCGTCGGGGAGCTGTTTTTT. Protein product: CASSDVSGRSFVGELFF.

The chain joins TRBV19 to TRBJ1-4; D perhaps matches TRBD1 (6 bases). In germline, CDR1 is LNHDA, CDR2 SQIVND (reference sequence). V was cut by 1 base and J by 3 bases, with 15 bases left in between. This CDR3 comprises 17 residues. The CDR3 sequence: CASSIGLVRTANEKLFF. In DNA form, the CDR3 reads TGTGCCAGTAGTATAGGATTAGTTCGGACAGCTAATGAAAAACTGTTTTTT.

The rearrangement joins TRBV28 to TRBJ1-5; 11 nucleotides align to TRBD1. The CDR3 consists of 20 residues. Germline-derived CDR1 and CDR2 are MDHEN and SYDVKM. The V segment lost 5 bases and the J segment 8 bases; nucleotides outside the gene matches: 23. The CDR3 DNA follows: TGTGCCAGCAGTCCAAGCGCGGGACAGGGGGGTCCCCATAGCAGGAAGCCCCAGCATTTT. Its translation: CASSPSAGQGGPHSRKPQHF.

This chain connects TRBV2 to TRBJ2-1; 7 bases align to TRBD2. The CDR3 is 17 amino acids. The V gene's germline CDR1 is SNHLY and CDR2 FYNNEI. The V and J ends lost 9 bases and 5 bases, in that order; junction bases with no gene match: 19. The chain's CDR3 is CASERDSLSRGNNEQFF. As DNA, the CDR3 is TGTGCCAGTGAGCGGGACTCCCTATCCCGGGGAAACAATGAGCAGTTCTTC. Full variable domain (rest looked up from reference TRBV2 and TRBJ2-1): EPEVTQTPSHQVTQMGQEVILRCVPISNHLYFYWYRQILGQKVEFLVSFYNNEISEKSEIFDDQFSVERPDGSNFTLKIRSTKLEDSAMYFCASERDSLSRGNNEQFFGPGTRLTVL.

This chain links TRBV7-9 with TRBJ2-7; D is possibly TRBD1 (5 bases). The germline V gene encodes CDR1 SEHNR and CDR2 FQNEAQ (reference sequence). The CDR3 totals 14 residues. Trimming removed 1 base from V and 6 bases from J, with 13 bases in between. CDR3 loop: CASSLGPGSGEQYF. The CDR3 nucleotides read TGTGCCAGCAGCTTAGGACCAGGGTCCGGCGAGCAGTACTTC.

This clone has just one count. J is TRBJ1-1 and V is TRBV18; possibly TRBD1 for D (5 bases). This CDR3 contains 14 residues. CDR1 is KGHSH and CDR2 is LQKENI in the germline V gene. Deletions cut 6 bases from V and 3 bases from J, with 14 bases between. CDR3 region: CASSTSGRDTEAFF. The CDR3 DNA is TGTGCCAGCTCCACGTCTGGCAGGGACACTGAAGCTTTCTTT.

This sequence joins TRBV5-6 and TRBJ1-2; maybe TRBD1 (6 bases). The CDR3 is made up of 14 amino acids. V gave up 4 bases and J gave up 5 bases, with 15 bases separating them. Germline V lookup: CDR1 SGHDT, CDR2 YYEEEE. The CDR3 here is CASSLRQELYGYTF. The DNA for the CDR3 is TGTGCCAGCAGCCTAAGACAGGAGTTATATGGCTACACCTTC.

This chain links TRBV5-1 with TRBJ1-1; TRBD1 is a possible D gene (6 bases). Germline-derived CDR1 and CDR2 are SGHRS and YFSETQ. V was trimmed by 2 bases and J by 4 bases, leaving 12 bases between them. CDR3 size: 14 residues. The CDR3 coding sequence is TGCGCCAGCAGCTTAAATCCAGGGGCCACTGAAGCTTTCTTT. It is translated as CASSLNPGATEAFF.

The chain links TRBV10-3 to TRBJ2-5, with 9 bases lining up with TRBD2. V was pared by 4 bases and J by 2 bases, with 5 bases of the junction left unmatched. Germline CDR1 reads ENHRY; CDR2 reads SYGVKD. CDR3 length: 15 residues. The CDR3 spells CAISVAGGQQETQYF. The DNA for the CDR3 is TGTGCCATCAGTGTGGCGGGAGGGCAACAAGAGACCCAGTACTTC.

The V call is TRBV27, the J call TRBJ1-2; 8 positions match TRBD1. Germline CDR1 is MNHEY and CDR2 is SMNVEV (reference sequence). The ends lost 0 bases at V and 7 bases at J; junction bases unmatched: 7. This CDR3 is built from 15 residues. Here the CDR3 DNA reads TGTGCCAGCAGTTTATCGGGGACAGGTTCTATTGGCTACACCTTC. Translated: CASSLSGTGSIGYTF.

V and J are TRBV4-1 and TRBJ1-2, with 7 bases fitting TRBD1. Germline V CDR1 and CDR2: MGHRA, YSYEKL. The length of the CDR3 is 16 residues. V was clipped by 0 bases and J by 5 bases; unmatched bases: 9. CDR3 residues: CASSQEASGTVYGYTF. The CDR3 DNA follows: TGCGCCAGCAGCCAAGAGGCCTCAGGGACAGTTTATGGCTACACCTTC.

This clone has more than one count but fewer than ten. The V call is TRBV25-1, the J call TRBJ2-5; 9 bases align to TRBD1. From germline, CDR1 is MGHDK and CDR2 SYGVNS. Unmatched junction bases numbered 7, after V lost 3 bases and J lost 2 bases. The CDR3 covers 16 residues. CDR3 nucleotides: TGTGCCAGCAGTGACCCCGACAGGGGGGGACAAGAGACCCAGTACTTC. The encoded protein is CASSDPDRGGQETQYF.

The chain recombines TRBV5-1 with TRBJ2-1; the match to TRBD2 covers 12 bases. J gave up 7 bases and V 4 bases, and 3 bases lay outside the gene matches. CDR1 is SGHRS, CDR2 YFSETQ, per germline. The CDR3 totals 14 residues. DNA for the CDR3: TGCGCCAGCAGCAAGACTAGCGGGAGAAATGAGCAGTTCTTC. It encodes CASSKTSGRNEQFF.

The genes are TRBV30 and TRBJ2-3, with TRBD2 identical over 8 bases. Germline CDR1 and CDR2: GTSNPN and SVGIG (reference sequence). CDR3 length: 19 residues. The V segment lost 0 bases and the J segment 4 bases; nucleotides outside the gene matches: 18. The CDR3 spells CAWSVRKRLGTRDADTQYF. The CDR3 DNA reads TGTGCCTGGAGTGTAAGGAAGAGACTAGGGACTAGAGACGCAGATACGCAGTATTTT. The full variable domain, its missing parts supplied by reference TRBV30 and TRBJ2-3, is SQTIHQWPATLVQPVGSPLSLECTVEGTSNPNLYWYRQAAGRGLQLLFYSVGIGQISSEVPQNLSASRPQDRQFILSSKKLLLSDSGFYLCAWSVRKRLGTRDADTQYFGPGTRLTVL.

The V and J genes are TRBV6-1 and TRBJ2-1; a weak D match, TRBD1 (6 bases). The CDR3 consists of 16 residues. Germline CDR1 reads MNHNS; CDR2 reads SASEGT. Trimming cost V 4 bases and J 4 bases, with 17 bases left between them. The CDR3 is CASSGQVLAVYNEQFF. The CDR3 DNA reads as TGTGCCAGCAGTGGACAGGTATTGGCCGTATACAATGAGCAGTTCTTC.

This clone turned up a few times. The chain couples TRBV28 to TRBJ1-1; 8 bases line up with TRBD1. V gave up 5 bases and J gave up 5 bases; unmatched junction bases: 7. Germline V gives CDR1 MDHEN, CDR2 SYDVKM. The length of the CDR3 is 14 residues. In nucleotides, the CDR3 is TGTGCCAGCAGTATGACAGGGGCGAAGACTGAAGCTTTCTTT. It translates to CASSMTGAKTEAFF.

The V and J genes are TRBV6-1 and TRBJ2-5, with D maybe TRBD2 (5 bases). This CDR3 has 15 residues. Germline values: CDR1 MNHNS, CDR2 SASEGT. Trimming stripped 7 bases from V and 2 bases from J, with 17 bases between. In DNA, the CDR3 is TGTGCCAGCAACCGACTCGTTAGGGAGCAAGAGACCCAGTACTTC. Its protein product is CASNRLVREQETQYF.

V is TRBV30 and J is TRBJ2-6, with D possibly being TRBD1 (6 bases). The CDR3 is made up of 15 amino acids. Looked up from germline, CDR1 is GTSNPN and CDR2 is SVGIG (reference sequence). The V end lost 5 bases, the J end lost 0 bases, and 11 bases lay between the germline ends. The CDR3 is CAWADSHSGANVLTF. CDR3 nucleotides: TGTGCCTGGGCGGACAGCCACTCTGGGGCCAACGTCCTGACTTTC.

V and J are TRBV27 and TRBJ2-3; TRBD1 matches at 8 bases. The trim removed 5 bases at V and 0 bases at J, leaving 7 bases unmatched. This CDR3 region has 16 residues. Germline CDR1 and CDR2: MNHEY and SMNVEV (reference sequence). CDR3 in amino acids: CASSAFRGRSTDTQYF. The CDR3 DNA sequence: TGTGCCAGCAGTGCCTTCAGGGGGCGGAGCACAGATACGCAGTATTTT.